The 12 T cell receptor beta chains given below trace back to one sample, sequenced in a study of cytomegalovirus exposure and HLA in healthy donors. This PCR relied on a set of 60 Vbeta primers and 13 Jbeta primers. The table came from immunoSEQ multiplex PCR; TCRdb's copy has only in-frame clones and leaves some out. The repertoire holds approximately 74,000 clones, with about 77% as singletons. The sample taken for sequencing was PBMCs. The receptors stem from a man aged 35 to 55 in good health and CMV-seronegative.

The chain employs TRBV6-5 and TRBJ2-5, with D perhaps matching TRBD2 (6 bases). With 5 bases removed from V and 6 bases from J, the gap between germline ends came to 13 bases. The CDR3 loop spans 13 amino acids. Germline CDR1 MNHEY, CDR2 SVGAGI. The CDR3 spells CASSTPGSQTQYF. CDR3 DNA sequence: TGTGCCAGCAGTACCCCCGGGAGCCAGACCCAGTACTTC.

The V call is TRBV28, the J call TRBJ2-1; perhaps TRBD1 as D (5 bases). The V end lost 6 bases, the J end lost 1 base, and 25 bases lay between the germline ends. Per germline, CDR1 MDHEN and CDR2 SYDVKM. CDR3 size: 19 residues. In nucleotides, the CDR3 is TGTGCCAGCAGCATTAAGGGGTCACCAGCGTGGAGTTCCTACAATGAGCAGTTCTTC. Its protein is CASSIKGSPAWSSYNEQFF.

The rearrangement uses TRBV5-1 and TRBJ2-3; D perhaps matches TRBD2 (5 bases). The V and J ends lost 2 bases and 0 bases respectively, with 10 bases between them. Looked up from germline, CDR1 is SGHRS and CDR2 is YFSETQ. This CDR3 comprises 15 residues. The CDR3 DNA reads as TGCGCCAGCAGCTTCACTAGGGAGAGCACAGATACGCAGTATTTT. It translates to CASSFTRESTDTQYF.

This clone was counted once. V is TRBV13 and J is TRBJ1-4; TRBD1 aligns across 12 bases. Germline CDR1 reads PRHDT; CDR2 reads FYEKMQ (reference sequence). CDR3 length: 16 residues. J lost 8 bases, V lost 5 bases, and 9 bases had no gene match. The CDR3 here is CASSARDRGREEKLFF. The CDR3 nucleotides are TGTGCCAGCAGCGCCCGGGACAGGGGGCGGGAGGAAAAACTGTTTTTT. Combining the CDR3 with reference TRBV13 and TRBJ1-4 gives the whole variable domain AAGVIQSPRHLIKEKRETATLKCYPIPRHDTVYWYQQGPGQDPQFLISFYEKMQSDKGSIPDRFSAQQFSDYHSELNMSSLELGDSALYFCASSARDRGREEKLFFGSGTQLSVL.

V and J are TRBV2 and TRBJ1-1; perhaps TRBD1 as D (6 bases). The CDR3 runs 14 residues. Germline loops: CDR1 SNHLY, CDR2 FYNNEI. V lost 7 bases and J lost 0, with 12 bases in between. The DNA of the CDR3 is TGTGCCAGCACCCGGACAGATTTGAACACTGAAGCTTTCTTT. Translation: CASTRTDLNTEAFF.

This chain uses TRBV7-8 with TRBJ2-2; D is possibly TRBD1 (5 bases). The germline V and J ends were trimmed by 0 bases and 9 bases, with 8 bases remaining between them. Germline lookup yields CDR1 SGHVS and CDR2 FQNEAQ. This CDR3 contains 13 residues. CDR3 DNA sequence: TGTGCCAGCAGCTTAGCGCAGGGTAGGGAGCTGTTTTTT. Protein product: CASSLAQGRELFF.

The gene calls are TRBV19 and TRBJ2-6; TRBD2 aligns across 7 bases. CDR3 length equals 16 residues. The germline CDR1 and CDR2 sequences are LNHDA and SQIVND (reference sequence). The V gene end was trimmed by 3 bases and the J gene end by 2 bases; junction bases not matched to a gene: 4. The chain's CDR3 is CASSIPGRAGANVLTF. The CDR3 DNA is TGTGCCAGTAGTATCCCAGGGAGGGCTGGGGCCAACGTCCTGACTTTC.

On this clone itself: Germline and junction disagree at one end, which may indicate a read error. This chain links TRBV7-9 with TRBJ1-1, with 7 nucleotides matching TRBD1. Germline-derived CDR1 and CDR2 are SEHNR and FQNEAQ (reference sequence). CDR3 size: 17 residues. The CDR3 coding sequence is TGTTCCAGCAGCTTAGCTCGACAGGGAAGAGCGGACACTGAAGCTTTCTTT. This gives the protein CSSSLARQGRADTEAFF.

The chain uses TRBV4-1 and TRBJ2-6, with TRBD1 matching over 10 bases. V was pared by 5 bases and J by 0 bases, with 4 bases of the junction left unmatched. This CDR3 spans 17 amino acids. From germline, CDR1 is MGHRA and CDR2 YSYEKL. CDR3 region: CASSGRTGGSGANVLTF. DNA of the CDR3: TGCGCCAGCAGCGGACGGACAGGGGGCTCTGGGGCCAACGTCCTGACTTTC.

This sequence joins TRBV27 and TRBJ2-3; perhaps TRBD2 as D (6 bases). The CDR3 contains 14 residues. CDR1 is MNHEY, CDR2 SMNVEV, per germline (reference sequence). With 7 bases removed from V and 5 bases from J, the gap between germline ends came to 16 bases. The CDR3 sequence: CASTPNGGVDTQYF. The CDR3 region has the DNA TGTGCCAGCACCCCGAACGGGGGAGTAGATACGCAGTATTTT.

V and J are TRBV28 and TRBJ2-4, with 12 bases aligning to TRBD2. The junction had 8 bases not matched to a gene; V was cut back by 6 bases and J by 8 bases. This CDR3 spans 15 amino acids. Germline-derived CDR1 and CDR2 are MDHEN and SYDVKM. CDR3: CASRSSGRGGDIQYF. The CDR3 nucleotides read TGTGCCAGCAGATCTAGCGGGAGGGGAGGGGACATTCAGTACTTC.

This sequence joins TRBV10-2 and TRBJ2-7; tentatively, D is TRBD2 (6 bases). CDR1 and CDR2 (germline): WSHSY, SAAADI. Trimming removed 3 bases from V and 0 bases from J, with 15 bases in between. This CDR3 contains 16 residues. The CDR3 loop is CASSDWVRGNSYEQYF. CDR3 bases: TGCGCCAGCAGTGATTGGGTACGGGGGAACTCCTACGAGCAGTACTTC.